The 13 T cell receptor beta chains listed next were all sequenced from one sample in a study of identical twins. One entry per CDR3 protein results from TCRdb running MiXCR on the 5' RACE reads. The sample consists of more than 400,000 distinct CDR3 sequences, about 16% of them appearing once. Separately, the same data were catalogued under a study of yellow fever vaccine responses in identical twins.

The sequencing sample was made of CD4+ T cells sorted from blood. The receptor source for this set is a woman aged 18-35 years in good health.

This clonotype was observed many times. The rearrangement uses TRBV12-3 or TRBV12-4 and TRBJ2-1, with 11 bases identical to TRBD2. This CDR3 has 15 residues. The trim removed 7 bases at V and 2 bases at J, leaving 4 bases unmatched. CDR3 in amino acids: CASTLTSGTYNEQFF. The DNA for the CDR3 is TGTGCCAGCACCCTGACTAGCGGGACCTACAATGAGCAGTTCTTC.

This chain connects TRBV4-1 to TRBJ2-2; D call uncertain. With 2 bases removed from V and 0 bases from J, the gap between germline ends came to 16 bases. The germline V gene has CDR1 MGHRA and CDR2 YSYEKL. The CDR3 consists of 18 residues. CDR3 sequence reads: CASSQPSLRAANTGELFF. Written as DNA, the CDR3 is TGCGCCAGCAGCCAACCCTCCTTACGCGCGGCGAACACCGGGGAGCTGTTTTTT.

Many counts were recorded for this clonotype. The genes are TRBV12-3 or TRBV12-4 and TRBJ2-2; D is uncertain. The CDR3 runs 15 residues. V lost 5 bases to trimming and J lost 0 bases, with 10 bases between them. The CDR3, as DNA: TGTGCCAGCAGTCTTAATCGTGCGAACACCGGGGAGCTGTTTTTT. Translating it yields CASSLNRANTGELFF.

In its sample, this clonotype was seen a few times. The gene calls are TRBV11-2 and TRBJ2-2; 7 bases are shared with TRBD1. Germline V gene lookup returns CDR1 SGHAT and CDR2 FQNNGV. This CDR3 region has 13 residues. V gave up 4 bases and J gave up 7 bases; unmatched junction bases: 3. The CDR3 spells CASSWGQNGELFF. DNA of the CDR3: TGTGCCAGCAGCTGGGGACAGAACGGGGAGCTGTTTTTT.

There are a few counts of this clonotype. V usage is TRBV19 and J usage is TRBJ2-2; TRBD1 aligns across 11 bases. This CDR3 comprises 19 residues. Germline CDR1 is LNHDA and CDR2 is SQIVND (reference sequence). Trimming at V came to 6 bases and at J to 4 bases, leaving 16 bases not matched to a gene. CDR3 loop: CASSPRDRGYGPGTGELFF. CDR3 coding DNA: TGTGCCAGTAGCCCCCGGGACAGGGGGTACGGTCCGGGCACCGGGGAGCTGTTTTTT.

This clonotype was observed a few times. The chain has TRBV3-1 and TRBJ2-1; 10 nucleotides line up with TRBD2. Germline V gene sequence: CDR1 LGHDT, CDR2 YNNKEL (reference sequence). The CDR3 sequence is 16 residues long. V shed 3 bases, J shed 9 bases, and the junction held 11 bases outside the gene matches. The CDR3, as DNA: TGTGCCAGCAGCCATAATCGGGCTAGCGGGGGCGGTGAGCAGTTCTTC. Translation gives CASSHNRASGGGEQFF.

This clonotype was observed a few times. The rearrangement joins TRBV4-1 to TRBJ2-5; TRBD1 matches 9 bases. Germline-derived CDR1 and CDR2 are MGHRA and YSYEKL. This CDR3 has 17 residues. The ends lost 0 bases at V and 4 bases at J; junction bases unmatched: 9. The CDR3 DNA is TGCGCCAGCAGCCAAGATCGCTCGATGGACAGGGGAGAGACCCAGTACTTC. It translates to CASSQDRSMDRGETQYF.

This sequence joins TRBV25-1 and TRBJ2-2; D may be TRBD1 (6 bases). The V and J ends lost 6 bases and 1 base respectively, with 12 bases between them. This CDR3 is built from 15 residues. Germline CDR1 is MGHDK and CDR2 is SYGVNS. This chain's CDR3 is CASRPTGQNTGELFF. The CDR3 DNA is TGTGCCAGCAGGCCCACGGGACAGAACACCGGGGAGCTGTTTTTT.

The table lists this clonotype with a few counts. The V and J genes are TRBV4-1 and TRBJ2-3, with 7 nucleotides matching TRBD2. CDR1 and CDR2 from the germline V gene are MGHRA and YSYEKL. With V trimmed by 2 bases and J by 6 bases, 14 bases remained unmatched. CDR3 length: 17 residues. The CDR3 is CASSQILLREGGDTQYF. Written as DNA, the CDR3 is TGCGCCAGCAGCCAAATTCTTTTGAGGGAGGGCGGTGATACGCAGTATTTT.

This clonotype was detected only a few times. The chain recombines TRBV12-3 or TRBV12-4 with TRBJ2-3, with unresolved D. The CDR3 has 12 amino acids. Trimming removed 3 bases at V and 4 bases at J, with 5 bases between. For the CDR3, the DNA is TGTGCCAGCAGTTTCCTGTCAGATACGCAGTATTTT. Its protein is CASSFLSDTQYF.

The sample holds a few counts of this clonotype. The chain combines TRBV3-1 with TRBJ2-1, with 8 nucleotides matching TRBD2. Germline V gene data show CDR1 as LGHDT and CDR2 as YNNKEL (reference sequence). The ends lost 4 bases at V and 9 bases at J; junction bases unmatched: 23. The CDR3 spans 19 residues. For the CDR3, the DNA is TGTGCCAGCAGCCCCCCGGGGGGACGGGTTAGCGGGAAGCGGGGTGAGCAGTTCTTC. Translating it yields CASSPPGGRVSGKRGEQFF.

In its sample, this clonotype was seen a few times. The CDR3: CASSVQGIDSPLHF. In DNA form, the CDR3 reads TGTGCCAGCAGCGTTCAGGGTATAGATTCACCCCTCCACTTT. The chain employs TRBV13 and TRBJ1-6; possibly TRBD1 for D (5 bases). V dropped 5 bases and J dropped 8 bases, with 13 bases sitting between them. Germline-derived CDR1 and CDR2 are PRHDT and FYEKMQ (reference sequence). The CDR3 loop spans 14 amino acids.

This clonotype was picked up a small number of times. This chain connects TRBV12-3 or TRBV12-4 to TRBJ2-5; D may be TRBD1 (6 bases). The CDR3 sequence is 15 residues long. V lost 1 base, J lost 5 bases, and 14 bases lay in between. The CDR3 here is CASSLVPGGAETQYF. In DNA, the CDR3 is TGTGCCAGCAGTTTAGTACCTGGGGGCGCGGAGACCCAGTACTTC.